This T cell receptor (delta chain) is drawn from a study of gamma-delta T cells after stem cell transplantation. TCRdb redid clone calling on the RT-PCR reads using CATT. The sample yields over 2,000 delta-chain clones, roughly 3.1% seen once. The CDR3 spans 20 residues. The V segment lost 3 bases and the J segment 3 bases; nucleotides outside the gene matches: 18. Germline V gene data show CDR1 as GEAIGNYY and CDR2 as EKD. The genes are TRDV2 and TRDJ1, with TRDD3 matching 13 bases. Sequencing was carried out using gamma-delta T cells. The source of this sequence is a human donor. It is not recorded whose cells these are; they may come from a transplant donor. The CDR3 bases are TGTGCCTGTGACCCCGTACTGGGGGATACGCGTAGAGATTTAGCCGATAAACTCATCTTT. Translation: CACDPVLGDTRRDLADKLIF.